Reported below is one TCR beta chain. Its antigen is currently unknown. The data stem from a study of CD8+CD57+ T cells in acquired aplastic anemia. Study context: Sorted CD4+ and CD8+ cells yielded 3.2 ug of DNA on average.

Overall study results and limits: Overlapping CD8+ CDR3 repertoires of patients and controls contained roughly 29 shared sequences.

According to the study, genomic DNA was the template for TCR beta VDJ and CDR3 profiling. TCRdb reanalysed the reads using MiXCR and keeps one entry per CDR3 protein. The profile shows roughly 250,000 distinct CDR3 sequences, 82% of them singletons. The CDR3 spans 19 residues. Germline CDR1 and CDR2: MRHNA and SNTAGT. Patients selected for sequencing had displayed CD8+CD57+ cell expansion by flow cytometry. The patients all had a severe acquired aplastic anemia diagnosis. The sample taken for sequencing was sorted CD4+, CD8+, or CD8+CD57+ T cells (not recorded which) from PBMCs. The receptor was isolated from a human donor with aplastic anemia. V gene TRBV6-4 combines with J gene TRBJ2-7; 10 bases agree with TRBD2. The CDR3 protein is CASSDIELAGERLNYEQYV. The CDR3 bases are TGTGCCAGCAGTGACATAGAGCTAGCGGGAGAGCGTCTTAACTACGAGCAATACGTC.